This T cell receptor beta chain originates from a study of identical twins. In every case, the donor was a healthy Caucasian. MiXCR, run by TCRdb on the 5' RACE reads, gives a single entry per CDR3 protein. The repertoire has 350,000 to 600,000 distinct CDR3 sequences, 11% to 15% of them found once; the top ten carry over 0.5%. As to this clonotype: Its antigen is unknown.

The CDR3 loop spans 13 amino acids. Trimming took off 10 bases at V and 1 base at J, with 13 bases between the two ends. CDR1 MNHNS and CDR2 SASEGT come from the germline V gene. Study-wide results and limits: Insertion counts were lower in abundant cord blood beta clonotypes, a trend that memory repertoires did not show.

The data were also submitted as part of a second study, on yellow fever vaccine responses in identical twins.

The clonotype originates from a woman younger than 30 in good health. This chain connects TRBV6-1 to TRBJ1-1; the D is unclear. The specimen was CD4+ T cells sorted from blood. CDR3 region: CATREKQNTEAFF. The CDR3 coding sequence is TGTGCCACGCGGGAAAAGCAGAACACTGAAGCTTTCTTT.